This T cell receptor beta chain comes out of a study of OX40 agonist ivuxolimab in advanced cancers. Study outcomes and limitations: The average count of expanded clones was higher among CD8+ T cells than among CD4+. Both CD4+ and CD8+ T cell populations in blood had undergone clonal expansion by week 6 at 0.1 to 3.0 mg/kg.

The table came from immunoSEQ multiplex PCR; TCRdb's copy has only in-frame clones and leaves some out. The sample has 55,000 or so clones; 86% are singletons. Comments on this clone: Its matching antigen is unknown.

The germline V gene encodes CDR1 SGHRS and CDR2 YFSETQ. Losses at the gene ends were 7 bases for V and 4 bases for J; bases not matched to a gene: 9. The CDR3 has 14 amino acids. Sample: CD4+ or CD8+ T cells sorted from blood, taken in a trial of the OX40 agonist ivuxolimab. The chain uses TRBV5-1 and TRBJ1-2; 8 nucleotides line up with TRBD1. This TCR was recovered from an adult with an advanced solid tumor such as melanoma, head and neck, liver or kidney cancer. The CDR3 DNA follows: TGCGCCAGCCTCGGACAGGGTAATCCCTATGGCTACACCTTC. Translated, it gives CASLGQGNPYGYTF.